One sample yielded the 4 T cell receptor beta chains listed below, sequenced in a study of untreated major depressive disorder. Study observations and caveats: CD4+ T cells from depressed patients used TRBV05-01 (Vbeta 5.1) more often than controls.

The data were produced by immunoSEQ multiplex PCR, yet TCRdb's version contains in-frame clones alone and is incomplete. The table lists about 13,000 clones, approximately 90% of them singletons. These receptors are not linked to any known antigen. Sequenced material: CD4+ T cells from PBMCs. The receptor source for this set is a woman aged 25-40 years with major depressive disorder.

The chain combines TRBV6-5 with TRBJ1-1, with unresolved D. Per the germline V gene, CDR1 is MNHEY and CDR2 is SVGAGI. The CDR3 consists of 15 residues. V was pared by 2 bases and J by 0 bases, with 10 bases between. The CDR3 nucleotides read TGTGCCAGCAGTTACGGTTTTTCTTTGAACACTGAAGCTTTCTTT. Its protein is CASSYGFSLNTEAFF.

DNA of the CDR3: TGTGCCAGTAGTATACACAGGGGTTACTATGGCTACACCTTC. Translating gives CASSIHRGYYGYTF. The chain employs TRBV19 and TRBJ1-2, with TRBD1 identical over 7 bases. Germline loops: CDR1 LNHDA, CDR2 SQIVND (reference sequence). Trimming took 2 bases from V and 3 from J; bases not matched to a gene: 3. The length of the CDR3 is 14 residues.

This rearrangement joins TRBV19 to TRBJ2-3; 8 nucleotides align to TRBD2. The CDR3 is 16 amino acids. V shed 3 bases and J 0 bases; nucleotides not matched to a gene: 5. Germline CDR1 and CDR2: LNHDA and SQIVND (reference sequence). For the CDR3, the DNA is TGTGCCAGTAGTATCCTAGCGGGTAGAAGCACAGATACGCAGTATTTT. It specifies CASSILAGRSTDTQYF.

This rearrangement joins TRBV7-8 to TRBJ2-7; D gene ambiguous. Trimming removed 2 bases at V and 2 bases at J, with 16 bases between. The germline gives CDR1 SGHVS, CDR2 FQNEAQ. The CDR3 is 16 amino acids. The CDR3 reads CASSLSQAPSTYEQYF. DNA for the CDR3: TGTGCCAGCAGCTTAAGCCAGGCCCCGTCTACCTACGAGCAGTACTTC.